Following are 23 T cell receptor beta chains from one sample sequenced in a study of T cells in Graves' hyperthyroidism and ophthalmopathy. Amplified regions were TCR beta CDR3 sequences from RNA transcripts. A set of HTBI primers served as the primers for a first-round RT-PCR of the TCR CDR3. Using its own MiXCR run on the multiplex PCR reads, TCRdb lists one record per CDR3 protein. This table has approximately 870,000 distinct CDR3 sequences, roughly 40% appearing once. Sequencing was performed on blood. These receptors were obtained from a man younger than 30 with Graves' hyperthyroidism.

The rearrangement links TRBV19 to TRBJ1-1; D gene uncertain. CDR3 size: 13 residues. Germline V gives CDR1 LNHDA, CDR2 SQIVND (reference sequence). The V end was cut by 3 bases, the J end by 5 bases, with 10 bases between. The CDR3 DNA is TGTGCCAGTAGTATGTCCAGGTGGACTGAAGCTTTCTTT. This gives the protein CASSMSRWTEAFF.

The chain uses TRBV12-3 or TRBV12-4 and TRBJ2-7; 10 nucleotides line up with TRBD2. V shed 4 bases, J shed 7 bases, and the junction held 7 bases outside the gene matches. The CDR3 runs to 14 residues. CDR3 sequence: CASSSGLAWVEQYF. For the CDR3, the DNA is TGTGCCAGCAGTTCGGGACTAGCGTGGGTGGAGCAGTACTTC.

This clonotype was observed many times. The chain carries TRBV19 and TRBJ1-1; possible D gene TRBD1, 5 bases. Germline V CDR1 and CDR2: LNHDA, SQIVND (reference sequence). Trimming removed 7 bases from V and 6 bases from J, with 12 bases in between. The CDR3 spans 12 residues. DNA of the CDR3: TGTGCCAGTAATCCAGGGCGTGCTGAAGCTTTCTTT. Amino acid sequence: CASNPGRAEAFF.

This sequence joins TRBV19 and TRBJ2-7; D is possibly TRBD1 (6 bases). V lost 8 bases to trimming and J lost 2 bases, with 16 bases between them. Germline V gene lookup returns CDR1 LNHDA and CDR2 SQIVND (reference sequence). The CDR3 spans 14 residues. CDR3 DNA sequence: TGTGCCAGTTCCTTGGACAGATACCCCTACGAGCAGTACTTC. It specifies CASSLDRYPYEQYF.

This clonotype was counted only a few times. V usage is TRBV7-9 and J usage is TRBJ2-2, with TRBD2 as a possible D gene (6 bases). V was pared by 10 bases and J by 6 bases, with 24 bases between. The germline V gene encodes CDR1 SEHNR and CDR2 FQNEAQ (reference sequence). The length of the CDR3 is 16 residues. In nucleotides, the CDR3 is TGTGCCACCGCGACCCTCGGAGGGGTTAACGCCGGGGAGCTGTTTTTT. This encodes CATATLGGVNAGELFF.

The chain joins TRBV9 to TRBJ2-5, with D perhaps assigned TRBD1 or TRBD2 (6 bases each). This CDR3 comprises 14 residues. The germline V and J ends were trimmed by 4 bases and 5 bases, with 15 bases remaining between them. Germline V gene sequence: CDR1 SGDLS, CDR2 YYNGEE. The CDR3, as DNA: TGTGCCAGCAGCCCGGGGGACACCTGGGAGACCCAGTACTTC. It encodes CASSPGDTWETQYF.

This clonotype occurred many times. The chain couples TRBV20-1 to TRBJ2-5, with TRBD2 identical over 11 bases. The CDR3 sequence is 16 residues long. The germline V gene encodes CDR1 DFQATT and CDR2 SNEGSKA (reference sequence). V was clipped by 2 bases and J by 5 bases; unmatched bases: 10. The CDR3 spells CSARLLLAGGQETQYF. In DNA form, the CDR3 reads TGCAGTGCTAGACTTTTGCTAGCGGGAGGCCAGGAGACCCAGTACTTC.

In this sample, this clonotype turned up many times. The chain couples TRBV7-2 to TRBJ2-7; D possibly corresponds to TRBD1 (7 bases). The CDR3 is 14 residues long. V shed 5 bases and J shed 4 bases, with 15 bases lying between them. The V gene's germline CDR1 is SGHTA and CDR2 FQGNSA. CDR3 loop: CASSRGRTGYEQYF. The CDR3 nucleotides read TGTGCCAGCAGCAGAGGGAGGACAGGATACGAGCAGTACTTC. Based on the CDR3 plus reference TRBV7-2 and TRBJ2-7, the full variable domain is GAGVSQSPSNKVTEKGKDVELRCDPISGHTALYWYRQSLGQGLEFLIYFQGNSAPDKSGLPSDRFSAERTGGSVSTLTIQRTQQEDSAVYLCASSRGRTGYEQYFGPGTRLTVT.

This clonotype was recorded at least ten times. J is TRBJ1-4 and V is TRBV7-9; the D gene is possibly TRBD1 (5 bases). In germline, CDR1 is SEHNR, CDR2 FQNEAQ (reference sequence). V lost 6 bases and J 5 bases, leaving 13 bases between the germline ends. This CDR3 comprises 14 residues. This CDR3 is CASSPGVKNEKLFF. The CDR3 DNA sequence: TGTGCCAGCAGTCCGGGGGTTAAGAATGAAAAACTGTTTTTT. The variable domain in full, with the rest retrieved from reference TRBV7-9 and TRBJ1-4, is DTGVSQNPRHKITKRGQNVTFRCDPISEHNRLYWYRQTLGQGPEFLTYFQNEAQLEKSRLLSDRFSAERPKGSFSTLEIQRTEQGDSAMYLCASSPGVKNEKLFFGSGTQLSVL.

Worth noting for this clonotype: A much larger clone lies a single base off, so this may be a read error. The gene calls are TRBV29-1 and TRBJ2-5; D may be TRBD1 (6 bases). Germline V gene sequence: CDR1 SQVTM, CDR2 ANQGSEA. The CDR3 is 13 residues long. The CDR3 loop is CSVVQGLEETQCF. In DNA, the CDR3 is TGCAGCGTTGTTCAGGGGTTGGAAGAGACCCAGTGCTTC.

The chain recombines TRBV12-3 or TRBV12-4 with TRBJ1-2; tentatively, D is TRBD1 (6 bases). V lost 3 bases and J lost 7, with 9 bases in between. The CDR3 has 12 amino acids. The CDR3 DNA sequence: TGTGCCAGCAGTTTCAGGGGTTTTGGCTACACCTTC. It specifies CASSFRGFGYTF.

On this clonotype: A read error may be the cause here, since a much bigger clone is one base away. This sequence joins TRBV9 and TRBJ1-2; D is possibly TRBD1 (5 bases). Germline CDR1 SGDLS, CDR2 YYNGEE. The CDR3 covers 15 residues. CDR3 DNA sequence: TGTACCAGCAGCGTATTAGGGGCAGGGTCGGGAGGCTACACCTTC. Translating it yields CTSSVLGAGSGGYTF.

This clonotype has only a few counts. V usage is TRBV9 and J usage is TRBJ2-7; a possible D gene is TRBD2 (6 bases). Trimming removed 3 bases at V and 0 bases at J, with 13 bases between. Looked up from germline, CDR1 is SGDLS and CDR2 is YYNGEE. The CDR3 has 15 residues. The CDR3 sequence: CASSEWGEPSYEQYF. CDR3 coding DNA: TGTGCCAGCAGCGAGTGGGGGGAGCCCTCCTACGAGCAGTACTTC.

This chain connects TRBV5-5 to TRBJ2-5; 7 nucleotides match TRBD2. This CDR3 is 14 amino acids long. V trimming: 3 bases; J trimming: 1 base; junction bases outside the gene matches: 3. Germline CDR1 is SGHKS and CDR2 is YYEKEE (reference sequence). The CDR3 DNA reads as TGTGCCAGCAGCTGGCTAGCGGCCCAAGAGACCCAGTACTTC. This translates into CASSWLAAQETQYF.

The sample holds many counts of this clonotype. The chain couples TRBV20-1 to TRBJ1-1, with 9 bases lining up with TRBD1. Germline V CDR1 and CDR2: DFQATT, SNEGSKA (reference sequence). V lost 1 base, J lost 4 bases, and 7 bases stayed unmatched. The CDR3 runs 15 residues. As DNA, the CDR3 is TGCAGTGCTAGAGGGTGGGGGACAGGGACCACTGAAGCTTTCTTT. Its translation: CSARGWGTGTTEAFF.

The chain carries TRBV10-3 and TRBJ1-5, with 9 bases matching TRBD1. Germline V gene data show CDR1 as ENHRY and CDR2 as SYGVKD. J was trimmed by 6 bases and V by 7 bases; bases with no gene match: 4. The CDR3 runs 13 residues. CDR3 DNA: TGTGCCATCAACGGACAGGGGATTCAGCCCCAGCATTTT. Its protein is CAINGQGIQPQHF.

J is TRBJ1-1 and V is TRBV9; TRBD1 agrees at 8 bases. CDR3 length: 16 residues. The junction had 10 bases not matched to a gene; V was cut back by 4 bases and J by 2 bases. CDR1 SGDLS and CDR2 YYNGEE come from the germline V gene. The CDR3 sequence is CASSPMSGQVNTEAFF. CDR3 DNA sequence: TGTGCCAGCAGCCCTATGTCGGGACAGGTCAACACTGAAGCTTTCTTT.

The sample holds one count of this clonotype. The chain links TRBV7-6 to TRBJ2-7; D gene uncertain. The CDR3 loop spans 10 amino acids. The V end lost 5 bases, the J end lost 6 bases, and 5 bases lay between the germline ends. The germline V gene has CDR1 SGHVS and CDR2 FNYEAQ. CDR3 DNA sequence: TGTGCCAGCAGCCCCGCCGAGCAGTACTTC. Encoded protein: CASSPAEQYF.

The gene calls are TRBV2 and TRBJ1-1; 7 nucleotides match TRBD1. Germline loops: CDR1 SNHLY, CDR2 FYNNEI. The CDR3 runs to 13 residues. V gave up 7 bases and J gave up 4 bases; unmatched junction bases: 6. The CDR3 DNA follows: TGTGCCAGCACCGACAGGGAGTTCACTGAAGCTTTCTTT. Translated, it gives CASTDREFTEAFF.

The chain combines TRBV7-2 with TRBJ1-1; no reliable D call. Germline CDR1 SGHTA, CDR2 FQGNSA. V lost 7 bases and J lost 4, with 10 bases in between. This CDR3 region has 12 residues. This CDR3 is CASTLGITEAFF. For the CDR3, the DNA is TGTGCCAGCACCCTGGGTATCACTGAAGCTTTCTTT.

The chain is built from TRBV5-6 and TRBJ1-3; D is unclear. Per the germline V gene, CDR1 is SGHDT and CDR2 is YYEEEE. The V end lost 4 bases, the J end lost 1 base, and 15 bases lay between the germline ends. This CDR3 comprises 16 residues. In nucleotides, the CDR3 is TGTGCCAGCAGCCGCATCGGGGATCGGTCTGGAAACACCATATATTTT. It yields the protein CASSRIGDRSGNTIYF. Supplemented by reference TRBV5-6 and TRBJ1-3, the full variable domain reads DAGVTQSPTHLIKTRGQQVTLRCSPKSGHDTVSWYQQALGQGPQFIFQYYEEEERQRGNFPDRFSGHQFPNYSSELNVNALLLGDSALYLCASSRIGDRSGNTIYFGEGSWLTVV.

The chain joins TRBV7-3 to TRBJ2-2, with D possibly TRBD2 on 5 matching bases. This CDR3 region has 12 residues. The V gene lost 11 bases and the J gene lost 2 bases, with 9 bases spanning the gap. The germline gives CDR1 SGHTA, CDR2 FQGTGA. The CDR3 here is CAGGSNTGELFF. The CDR3 nucleotides read TGTGCCGGAGGCTCAAACACCGGGGAGCTGTTTTTT.

This chain joins TRBV20-1 and TRBJ2-3; TRBD2 aligns across 8 bases. The V segment lost 4 bases and the J segment 7 bases; nucleotides outside the gene matches: 10. The length of the CDR3 is 14 residues. Germline V gene data show CDR1 as DFQATT and CDR2 as SNEGSKA (reference sequence). CDR3 sequence (DNA): TGCAGTGCTACAACTAGCGGATACCAATATACGCAGTATTTT. It is translated as CSATTSGYQYTQYF.